This T cell receptor (beta chain) stems from a study of cytomegalovirus exposure and HLA in healthy donors. Study-level results: Later analysis indicated greater clonal expansion among HLA-associated TCR beta chains than among equally common other chains. Researchers reported in a later analysis that common viral pathogens appeared linked to several top clusters.

The CDR3 sequence is 14 residues long. Trimming took off 4 bases at V and 0 bases at J, with 11 bases between the two ends. The germline gives CDR1 SGHRS, CDR2 YFSETQ. Researchers ran the PCR with 60 Vbeta and 13 Jbeta primers. Profiling relied on immunoSEQ multiplex PCR, and the TCRdb table lists in-frame clones only, not all of them. Of approximately 150,000 clones detected, roughly 80% appear once; the ten largest clones hold about 2.3%. Note on this clone: No antigen is known for it.

J is TRBJ2-7 and V is TRBV5-1, with TRBD1 as a possible D gene (6 bases). The TCR was taken from a male donor in good health and CMV-seronegative. The source material was PBMCs. In DNA, the CDR3 is TGCGCCAGCAGCCAAGGACAGTTCTCCTACGAGCAGTACTTC. Amino acids: CASSQGQFSYEQYF. Filled out from reference TRBV5-1 and TRBJ2-7, the complete variable domain reads KAGVTQTPRYLIKTRGQQVTLSCSPISGHRSVSWYQQTPGQGLQFLFEYFSETQRNKGNFPGRFSGRQFSNSRSEMNVSTLELGDSALYLCASSQGQFSYEQYFGPGTRLTVT.